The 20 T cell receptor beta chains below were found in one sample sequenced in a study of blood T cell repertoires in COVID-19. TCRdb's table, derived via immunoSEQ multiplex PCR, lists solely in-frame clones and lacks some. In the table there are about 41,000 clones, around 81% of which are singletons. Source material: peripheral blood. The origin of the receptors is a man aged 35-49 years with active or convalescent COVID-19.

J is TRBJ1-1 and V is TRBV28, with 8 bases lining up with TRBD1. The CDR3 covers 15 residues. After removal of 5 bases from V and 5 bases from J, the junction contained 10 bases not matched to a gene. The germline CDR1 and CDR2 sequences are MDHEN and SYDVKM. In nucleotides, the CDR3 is TGTGCCAGCAGTCCCAGGGGGCAGGGGAGAACTGAAGCTTTCTTT. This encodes CASSPRGQGRTEAFF.

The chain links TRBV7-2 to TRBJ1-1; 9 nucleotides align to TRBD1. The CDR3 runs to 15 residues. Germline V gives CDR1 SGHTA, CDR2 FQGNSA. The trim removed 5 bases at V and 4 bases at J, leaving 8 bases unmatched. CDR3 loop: CASSKQGAVATEAFF. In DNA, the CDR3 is TGTGCCAGCAGCAAACAGGGGGCAGTCGCCACTGAAGCTTTCTTT. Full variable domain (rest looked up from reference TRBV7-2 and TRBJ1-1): GAGVSQSPSNKVTEKGKDVELRCDPISGHTALYWYRQSLGQGLEFLIYFQGNSAPDKSGLPSDRFSAERTGGSVSTLTIQRTQQEDSAVYLCASSKQGAVATEAFFGQGTRLTVV.

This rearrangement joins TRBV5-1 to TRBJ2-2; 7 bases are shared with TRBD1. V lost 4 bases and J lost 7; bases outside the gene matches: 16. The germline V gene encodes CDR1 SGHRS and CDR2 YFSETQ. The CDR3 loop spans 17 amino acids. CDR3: CASSNSGTVYPYGELFF. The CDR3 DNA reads TGCGCCAGCAGCAATTCCGGGACAGTCTACCCCTACGGGGAGCTGTTTTTT.

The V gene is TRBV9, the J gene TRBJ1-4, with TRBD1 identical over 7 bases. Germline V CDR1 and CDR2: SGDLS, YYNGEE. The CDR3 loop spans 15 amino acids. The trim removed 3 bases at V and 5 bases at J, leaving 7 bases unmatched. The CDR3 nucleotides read TGTGCCAGCAGCGCCCACACAGGGGTGAATGAAAAACTGTTTTTT. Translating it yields CASSAHTGVNEKLFF.

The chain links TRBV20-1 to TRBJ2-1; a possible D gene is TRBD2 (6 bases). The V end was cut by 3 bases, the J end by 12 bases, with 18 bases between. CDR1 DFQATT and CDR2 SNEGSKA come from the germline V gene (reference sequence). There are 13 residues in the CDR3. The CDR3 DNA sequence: TGCAGTGCTAGTAGCGGTACTTCGTTTGGGCAGTTCTTC. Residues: CSASSGTSFGQFF.

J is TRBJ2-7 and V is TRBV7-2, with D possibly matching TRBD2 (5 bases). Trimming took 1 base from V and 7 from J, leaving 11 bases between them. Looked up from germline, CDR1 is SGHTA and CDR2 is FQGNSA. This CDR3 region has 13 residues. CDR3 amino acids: CASSLGAGTEQYF. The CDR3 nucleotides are TGTGCCAGCAGCTTAGGGGCGGGTACGGAGCAGTACTTC.

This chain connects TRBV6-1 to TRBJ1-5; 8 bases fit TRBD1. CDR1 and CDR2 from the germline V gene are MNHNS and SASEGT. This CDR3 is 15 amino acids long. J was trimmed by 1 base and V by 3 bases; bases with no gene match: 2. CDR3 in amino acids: CASSDQGASNQPQHF. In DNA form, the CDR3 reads TGTGCCAGCAGTGACCAGGGGGCCAGCAATCAGCCCCAGCATTTT.

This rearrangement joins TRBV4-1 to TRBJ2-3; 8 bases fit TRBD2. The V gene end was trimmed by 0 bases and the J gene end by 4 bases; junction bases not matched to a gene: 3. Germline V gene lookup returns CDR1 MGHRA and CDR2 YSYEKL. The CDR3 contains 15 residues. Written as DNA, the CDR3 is TGCGCCAGCAGCCAAGACAGCGGGGGCGCAGATACGCAGTATTTT. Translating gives CASSQDSGGADTQYF.

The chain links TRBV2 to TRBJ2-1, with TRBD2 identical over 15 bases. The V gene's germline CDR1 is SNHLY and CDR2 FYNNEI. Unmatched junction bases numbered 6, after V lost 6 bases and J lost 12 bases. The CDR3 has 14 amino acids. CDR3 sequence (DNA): TGTGCCAGCAGCCGGACTAGCGGGAGGGCCGGGCAGTTCTTC. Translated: CASSRTSGRAGQFF.

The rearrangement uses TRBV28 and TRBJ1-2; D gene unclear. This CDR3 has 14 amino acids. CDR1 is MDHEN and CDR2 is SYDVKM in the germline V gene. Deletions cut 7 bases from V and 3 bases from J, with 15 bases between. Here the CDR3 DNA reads TGTGCCAGCACCCTAGGCGCCCAATACTATGGCTACACCTTC. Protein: CASTLGAQYYGYTF.

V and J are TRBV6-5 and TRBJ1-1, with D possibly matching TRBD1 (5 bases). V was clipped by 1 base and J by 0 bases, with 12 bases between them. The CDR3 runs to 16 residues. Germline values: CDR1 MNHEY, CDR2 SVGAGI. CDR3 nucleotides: TGTGCCAGCAGTTACTTAAGGACACGCATGAACACTGAAGCTTTCTTT. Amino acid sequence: CASSYLRTRMNTEAFF.

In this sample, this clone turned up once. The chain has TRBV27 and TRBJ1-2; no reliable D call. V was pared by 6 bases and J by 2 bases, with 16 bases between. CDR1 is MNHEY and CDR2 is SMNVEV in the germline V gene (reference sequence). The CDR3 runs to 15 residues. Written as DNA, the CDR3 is TGTGCCAGCAGCCTCTTCCCGACGGAGAACTATGGCTACACCTTC. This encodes CASSLFPTENYGYTF.

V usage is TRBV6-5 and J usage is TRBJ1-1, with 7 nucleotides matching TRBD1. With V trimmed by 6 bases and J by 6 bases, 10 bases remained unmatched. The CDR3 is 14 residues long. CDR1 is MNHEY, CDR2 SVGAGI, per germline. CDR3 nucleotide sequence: TGTGCCAGCAGGTCAGGGGGAAGTTTGGCTGAAGCTTTCTTT. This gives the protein CASRSGGSLAEAFF.

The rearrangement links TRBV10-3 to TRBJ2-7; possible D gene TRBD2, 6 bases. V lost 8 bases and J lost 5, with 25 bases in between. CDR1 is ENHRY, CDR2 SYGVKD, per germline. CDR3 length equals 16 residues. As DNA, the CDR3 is TGTGCCATCTCCCTTAAGGAGGGTTGGATTATCAACGAGCAGTACTTC. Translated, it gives CAISLKEGWIINEQYF.

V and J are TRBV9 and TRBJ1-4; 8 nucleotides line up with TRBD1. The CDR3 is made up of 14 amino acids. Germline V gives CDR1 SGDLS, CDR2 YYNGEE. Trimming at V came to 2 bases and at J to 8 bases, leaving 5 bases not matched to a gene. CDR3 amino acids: CASSVGQGGEKLFF. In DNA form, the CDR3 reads TGTGCCAGCAGCGTCGGACAGGGAGGCGAAAAACTGTTTTTT. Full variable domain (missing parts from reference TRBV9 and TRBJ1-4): DSGVTQTPKHLITATGQRVTLRCSPRSGDLSVYWYQQSLDQGLQFLIQYYNGEERAKGNILERFSAQQFPDLHSELNLSSLELGDSALYFCASSVGQGGEKLFFGSGTQLSVL.

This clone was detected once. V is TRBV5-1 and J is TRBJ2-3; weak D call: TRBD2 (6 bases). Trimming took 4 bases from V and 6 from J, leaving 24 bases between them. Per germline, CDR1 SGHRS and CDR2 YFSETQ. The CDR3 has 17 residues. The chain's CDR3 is CASSPLGGWGERDTQYF. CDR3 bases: TGCGCCAGCAGCCCCCTCGGAGGTTGGGGGGAACGCGATACGCAGTATTTT.

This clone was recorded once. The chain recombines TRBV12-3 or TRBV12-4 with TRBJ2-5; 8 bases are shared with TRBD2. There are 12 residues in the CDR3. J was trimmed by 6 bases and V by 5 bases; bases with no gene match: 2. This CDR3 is CASSAGGKTQYF. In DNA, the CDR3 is TGTGCCAGCAGTGCGGGGGGAAAGACCCAGTACTTC.

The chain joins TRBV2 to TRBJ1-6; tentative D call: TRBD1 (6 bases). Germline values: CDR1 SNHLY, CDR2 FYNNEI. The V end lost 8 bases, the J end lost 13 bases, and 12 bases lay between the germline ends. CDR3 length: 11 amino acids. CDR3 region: CASQQGRPLHF. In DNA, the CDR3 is TGTGCCAGCCAACAGGGTAGGCCCCTCCACTTT.

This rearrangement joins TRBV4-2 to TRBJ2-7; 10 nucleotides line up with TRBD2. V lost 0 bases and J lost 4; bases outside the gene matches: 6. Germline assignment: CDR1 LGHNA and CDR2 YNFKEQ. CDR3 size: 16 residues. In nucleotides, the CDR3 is TGTGCCAGCAGCCAAGATGGACTAGCGGCTAATTACGAGCAGTACTTC. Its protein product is CASSQDGLAANYEQYF.

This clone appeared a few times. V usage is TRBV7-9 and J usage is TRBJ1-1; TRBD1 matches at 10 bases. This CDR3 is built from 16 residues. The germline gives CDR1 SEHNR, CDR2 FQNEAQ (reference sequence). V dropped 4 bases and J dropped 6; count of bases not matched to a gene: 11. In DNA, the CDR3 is TGTGCCAGCAGCTCCTGGACAGGGGGAGAGAGCGCTGAAGCTTTCTTT. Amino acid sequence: CASSSWTGGESAEAFF.